These 26 T cell receptor beta chains were sequenced from one sample in a study of CXCR3-negative and CXCR3-positive naive CD8 T cells. Via 5' RACE with UMI labels, TRB cDNA libraries were prepared. TCRdb re-called the 5' RACE reads, yielding one record per CDR3 amino acid sequence without DNA. The sample totals roughly 86,000 distinct CDR3 sequences; its top ten clones hold about 1.1%. What was sequenced was naive CXCR3- CD8+ T cells from blood. The sample's subset: CD45RO-CCR7+CD27+CD95- naive CD8+ T cells lacking CXCR3 (TNR3-). These receptor sequences come from a human donor in good health. Some clones in this sample may be carry-over from other donors' samples.

This chain links TRBV7-3 with TRBJ2-1. CDR1 is SGHTA and CDR2 is FQGTGA in the germline V gene. This CDR3 spans 15 amino acids. The CDR3 region is CASSLLGDSYNEQFF.

The rearrangement links TRBV12-3 or TRBV12-4 to TRBJ2-1. The CDR3 loop spans 15 amino acids. CDR3: CASILGRMGYNEQFF.

This chain uses TRBV20-1 with TRBJ2-3; TCRdb outputs TRBD1, but without DNA this stays unchecked. The CDR3 consists of 15 residues. Germline V gives CDR1 DFQATT, CDR2 SNEGSKA (reference sequence). The CDR3 spells CSARIGQRSTDTQYF.

This CDR3 is CSVVEALVERGGDTQYF. The chain employs TRBV29-1 and TRBJ2-3; TCRdb reports TRBD2, a call that lacks DNA to check it against. In germline, CDR1 is SQVTM, CDR2 ANQGSEA. The CDR3 covers 17 residues.

This chain joins TRBV5-1 and TRBJ1-2. The germline V gene has CDR1 SGHRS and CDR2 YFSETQ. The CDR3 totals 13 residues. The CDR3 reads CASSLRSSEGYTF.

The chain has TRBV5-1 and TRBJ2-5; TCRdb calls TRBD2, which cannot be checked without DNA. Germline V gene lookup returns CDR1 SGHRS and CDR2 YFSETQ. This CDR3 contains 15 residues. CDR3 protein: CASSLGGRSGETQYF.

The chain joins TRBV7-9 to TRBJ1-2; the D call of TRBD1 rests on TCRdb alone, since no DNA is present to check it. The CDR3 spans 13 residues. CDR1 and CDR2 from the germline V gene are SEHNR and FQNEAQ (reference sequence). The CDR3 here is CASSPQGASGYTF.

The V call is TRBV29-1, the J call TRBJ2-3; TCRdb picks TRBD1, but there is no DNA to check that call. CDR1 and CDR2 from the germline V gene are SQVTM and ANQGSEA. This CDR3 has 15 amino acids. CDR3 in amino acids: CSVPAWAGGRDTQYF.

This sequence joins TRBV28 and TRBJ2-5; lacking DNA, the TRBD2 call made by TCRdb goes unchecked. The CDR3 is 15 residues long. The germline V gene has CDR1 MDHEN and CDR2 SYDVKM. CDR3 protein: CASGSLLSSQETQYF.

The chain links TRBV20-1 to TRBJ1-2; TCRdb returns TRBD1, unconfirmable since there is no DNA. CDR3 length: 13 residues. Germline V gene data show CDR1 as DFQATT and CDR2 as SNEGSKA (reference sequence). CDR3 sequence: CSASLREDYGYTF.

V and J are TRBV6-2 or TRBV6-3 and TRBJ1-3; the TRBD1 assignment by TCRdb is unverifiable without DNA. The CDR3 loop spans 17 amino acids. Germline V gives CDR1 MNHEY, CDR2 SVGEGT. CDR3: CSSSYPRQDYSGNTIYF.

This sequence joins TRBV7-7 and TRBJ2-1; TCRdb's D call, TRBD1, is unchecked because there is no DNA. Germline CDR1 and CDR2: SSHAT and FNYEAQ (reference sequence). The CDR3 is 15 residues long. CDR3 in amino acids: CASSLGDEPYNEQFF.

The chain combines TRBV7-9 with TRBJ2-2. The CDR3 sequence is 13 residues long. Germline CDR1 SEHNR, CDR2 FQNEAQ (reference sequence). The CDR3 sequence: CASSTSNTGELFF.

The chain recombines TRBV29-1 with TRBJ2-7. Looked up from germline, CDR1 is SQVTM and CDR2 is ANQGSEA. This CDR3 contains 15 residues. The CDR3 loop is CSVELGRTNSYEQYF.

This chain connects TRBV29-1 to TRBJ1-1. CDR1 SQVTM and CDR2 ANQGSEA come from the germline V gene. CDR3 size: 12 residues. The CDR3 protein is CSAGGAGHEAFF.

The chain couples TRBV28 to TRBJ1-5. Germline-derived CDR1 and CDR2 are MDHEN and SYDVKM. The CDR3 has 14 residues. The CDR3 sequence is CASSLYGLSQPQHF.

The rearrangement uses TRBV5-1 and TRBJ2-4; the D gene TCRdb calls, TRBD2, cannot be checked with no DNA. Germline V gene data show CDR1 as SGHRS and CDR2 as YFSETQ. The CDR3 is 14 residues long. CDR3 residues: CASSLEAGGDIQYF.

The chain couples TRBV13 to TRBJ2-7; there is no DNA to check the TCRdb D call of TRBD1. The CDR3 sequence is 13 residues long. Germline CDR1 PRHDT, CDR2 FYEKMQ (reference sequence). CDR3 protein: CASSPPTVYEQYF.

This rearrangement joins TRBV27 to TRBJ2-3; TCRdb indicates TRBD1, and absent DNA this call remains unverified. Germline V gene data show CDR1 as MNHEY and CDR2 as SMNVEV (reference sequence). The CDR3 runs 15 residues. The CDR3 sequence is CASSGPPSGDDTQYF.

The V call is TRBV7-2, the J call TRBJ2-2; the TCRdb D gene call, TRBD2, has no DNA to confirm it. CDR1 and CDR2 from the germline V gene are SGHTA and FQGNSA. This CDR3 has 17 residues. CDR3 sequence reads: CASSLDLAGVFTGELFF.

J is TRBJ2-2 and V is TRBV12-5. Germline V CDR1 and CDR2: LGHNT, FRNRAP. The CDR3 length is 13 residues. CDR3 protein: CASGFRVTGELFF.

The V call is TRBV7-6, the J call TRBJ1-1. This CDR3 comprises 16 residues. The germline gives CDR1 SGHVS, CDR2 FNYEAQ. Here the CDR3 reads CASSLQSVSMNTEAFF.

V gene TRBV20-1 combines with J gene TRBJ2-1; checking the TCRdb D call of TRBD1 is not possible without DNA. The CDR3 length is 13 residues. The germline V gene encodes CDR1 DFQATT and CDR2 SNEGSKA (reference sequence). This chain's CDR3 is CSARIAGGNEQFF.

This chain links TRBV12-3 or TRBV12-4 with TRBJ2-1; there is no DNA to check the TCRdb D call of TRBD1. The CDR3 totals 13 residues. The CDR3 is CASGAGGLDEQFF.

This chain links TRBV11-3 with TRBJ2-1; TCRdb selects TRBD1, and the lack of DNA leaves this call unchecked. CDR1 is SGHNT, CDR2 YENEEA, per germline. This CDR3 has 14 residues. This CDR3 is CASSIRGLNNEQFF.

The V and J genes are TRBV7-3 and TRBJ2-1; TCRdb's assignment of TRBD2 cannot be checked, as there is no DNA. Germline V gene lookup returns CDR1 SGHTA and CDR2 FQGTGA. The CDR3 totals 15 residues. This CDR3 reads CASSQTSGGYNEQFF.